This note documents a single T cell receptor beta chain sequence. Antigen: not known. The data originate from a study of OX40 agonist ivuxolimab in advanced cancers. As for the study in general: Prior therapy, whether anti-PD-1, anti-PD-L1 or anti-CTLA-4, was allowed, and approximately 37% had some. Partial responses were seen in three patients, one with hepatocellular carcinoma and two with cutaneous melanoma. Study-wide points: The CD4+ and CD8+ T cells in the blood had expanded clonally by week 6 at 0.1 to 3.0 mg/kg. People who partly responded at 0.1-3.0 mg/kg had some of the least clonal expansion seen.

This table comes from immunoSEQ multiplex PCR, and its TCRdb copy is limited to in-frame clones, with some not included. The sample carries tens of thousands of clones, about 83% recorded once. The CDR3 totals 14 residues. CDR1 is MNHNS, CDR2 SASEGT, per germline. V shed 4 bases and J 11 bases; nucleotides not matched to a gene: 8. The sequence was collected from an adult with an advanced solid tumor such as melanoma, head and neck, liver or kidney cancer. The chain is built from TRBV6-1 and TRBJ2-6; 7 bases match TRBD1. Sequenced material: CD4+ or CD8+ T cells sorted from blood, taken in a trial of the OX40 agonist ivuxolimab. CDR3 sequence (DNA): TGTGCCAGCAGTGGCCTCGGGACAGCCCACGTCCTGACTTTC. This translates into CASSGLGTAHVLTF.